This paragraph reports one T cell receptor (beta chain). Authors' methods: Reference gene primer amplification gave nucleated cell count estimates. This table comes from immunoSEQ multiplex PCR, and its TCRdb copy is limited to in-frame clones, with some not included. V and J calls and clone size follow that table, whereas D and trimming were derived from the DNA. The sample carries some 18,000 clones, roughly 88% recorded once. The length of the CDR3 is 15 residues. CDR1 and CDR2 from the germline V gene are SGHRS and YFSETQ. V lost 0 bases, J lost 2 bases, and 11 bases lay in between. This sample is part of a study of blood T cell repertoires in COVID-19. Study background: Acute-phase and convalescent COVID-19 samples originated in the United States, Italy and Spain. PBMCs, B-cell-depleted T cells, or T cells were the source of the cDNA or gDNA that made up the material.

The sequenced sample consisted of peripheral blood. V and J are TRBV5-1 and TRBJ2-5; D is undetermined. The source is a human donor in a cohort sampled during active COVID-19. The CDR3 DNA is TGCGCCAGCAGCTTGGGGGTCAGGTTTCAAGAGACCCAGTACTTC. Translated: CASSLGVRFQETQYF.